Listed below are T cell receptor beta chains from one sample, sequenced in a study of blood T cell repertoires in COVID-19. Data came from immunoSEQ multiplex PCR; TCRdb stores just in-frame clones and leaves some out. Here the sample spans hundreds of thousands of clones, roughly 79% being singletons. The sample consisted of peripheral blood. Receptors originate from an elderly woman with COVID-19, enrolled during active disease. The CDR3 runs from the conserved cysteine through the conserved F or W. A D gene is named only where the DNA matches it firmly. Some rows have no size entry. The others give once, few or many, or a class for an expanded clone.

V gene	J gene	clone size	D gene	CDR3 DNA	CDR3 protein
TRBV6-6	TRBJ1-1	NA	NA	TGTGCCAGCAGCCCCCGGGACACTGAAGCTTTCTTT	CASSPRDTEAFF
TRBV3-1/TRBV3-2	TRBJ1-2	NA	TRBD1	TGTGCCAGCAGTACAGGGGGTACTGGGGGCTACACCTTC	CASSTGGTGGYTF
TRBV29-1	TRBJ2-1	NA	TRBD1	TGCAGCGTTGAGGGCGGGGACAGGGTCTCCTACAATGAGCAGTTCTTC	CSVEGGDRVSYNEQFF
TRBV11-2	TRBJ1-3	NA	NA	TGTGCCAGCAGCTTAAGCGGAACCGGCCGGTTCGCTGGAAACACCATATATTTT	CASSLSGTGRFAGNTIYF
TRBV27	TRBJ1-1	NA	NA	TGTGCCAGCAGTTCGGGATCGTGGGGGGACACTGAAGCTTTCTTT	CASSSGSWGDTEAFF
TRBV28	TRBJ1-4	NA	NA	TGTGCCAGCAGTAACAGGGCGCCTCGTGAAAAACTGTTTTTT	CASSNRAPREKLFF
TRBV6-6	TRBJ1-1	once	TRBD1	TGTGCCAGCAGTTACTCCCTGACAGGGAGGTCTGAAGCTTTCTTT	CASSYSLTGRSEAFF
TRBV5-6	TRBJ2-1	NA	NA	TGTGCCAGCAGCTTCCGGGTTGGGCAGTTCTTC	CASSFRVGQFF
TRBV30	TRBJ2-1	once	TRBD2	TGTGCCTGGAGCGGACTAGCGCGATACAATGAGCAGTTCTTC	CAWSGLARYNEQFF
TRBV5-4	TRBJ2-5	NA	NA	TGTGCCAGCAGCGCAATCAGGGAGACCCAGTACTTC	CASSAIRETQYF
TRBV7-9	TRBJ1-1	NA	NA	TGTGCCAGCAGCTTATATCAGTCGAACACTGAAGCTTTCTTT	CASSLYQSNTEAFF
TRBV4-2	TRBJ1-1	once	NA	TGTGCCAGCAGCCAAGATTGGTCAGGTCTTATGAACACTGAAGCTTTCTTT	CASSQDWSGLMNTEAFF
TRBV7-9	TRBJ2-1	NA	NA	TGTGCCAGCAGCTTTGGTAACGGGGTCGGTGATGAGCAGTTCTTC	CASSFGNGVGDEQFF
TRBV30	TRBJ1-1	NA	NA	TGTGCCTCAAAGAGGGAAAACACTGAAGCTTTCTTT	CASKRENTEAFF
TRBV6-5	TRBJ2-7	NA	TRBD1	TGTGCCAGCAGACAGGGGCCCTACGAGCAGTACTTC	CASRQGPYEQYF
TRBV7-9	TRBJ2-5	NA	NA	TGTGCCAGCAGCGCGGGACAGACAAAAGAGACCCAGTACTTC	CASSAGQTKETQYF
TRBV7-3	TRBJ2-1	NA	NA	TGTGCCAGCAGCCTGGGTCGGGATGAGCAGTTCTTC	CASSLGRDEQFF
TRBV23-1	TRBJ1-5	NA	NA	TGCGCCAGCAGTCAATTGCGGTTTCGGACTAATCAGCCCCAGCATTTT	CASSQLRFRTNQPQHF
TRBV29-1	TRBJ1-3	once	NA	TGCAGCGCCCGGGAAGGGAGCTCTGGAAACACCATATATTTT	CSAREGSSGNTIYF
TRBV6-6	TRBJ1-1	few	NA	TGTGCCAGCAGTTACTCAGGAGAGGGAACTGAAGCTTTCTTT	CASSYSGEGTEAFF
TRBV28	TRBJ1-5	NA	TRBD1	TGTGCCAGTTTACAGGGGGCGCGAAATCAGCCCCAGCATTTT	CASLQGARNQPQHF
TRBV11-2	TRBJ2-7	NA	TRBD1	TGTGCCAGCAGCTCGAACTGGGACAGATCCTACGAGCAGTACTTC	CASSSNWDRSYEQYF
TRBV24-1	TRBJ1-2	NA	NA	TGTGCCACCAGCGATGGGGGGGCGCGGAATGGCTACACCTTC	CATSDGGARNGYTF
TRBV7-2	TRBJ1-1	NA	TRBD1	TGTGCCAGCAGCTTTGAAACAGGGGGCCTAGAAGCTTTCTTT	CASSFETGGLEAFF
TRBV4-3	TRBJ2-7	NA	TRBD1	TGCGCCAGCAGCCAAGCTCCCGGACAGGGCGCCTACGAGCAGTACTTC	CASSQAPGQGAYEQYF
TRBV5-1	TRBJ2-5	NA	TRBD1	TGCGCCAGCAGGCGACAGGGGGCCCCCCTCCAAGAGACCCAGTACTTC	CASRRQGAPLQETQYF
TRBV7-2	TRBJ2-3	NA	NA	TGTGCCAGCAGCCCGCCTACGGATACGCAGTATTTT	CASSPPTDTQYF
TRBV29-1	TRBJ1-1	NA	TRBD1	TGCAGCGCAGGCCTCCGGGACAGACAAGCTTTCTTT	CSAGLRDRQAFF
TRBV3-1/TRBV3-2	TRBJ2-3	NA	TRBD2	TGTGCCAGCAAGGAAGCGGGGATCACAGATACGCAGTATTTT	CASKEAGITDTQYF
TRBV7-2	TRBJ1-1	NA	NA	TGTGCCAGCAGCTTAACCGGGGTAGTCACTGAAGCTTTCTTT	CASSLTGVVTEAFF
TRBV18	TRBJ2-2	NA	TRBD1	TGTGCCAGCTCACCGCCGGCAGGGGGTAACACCGGGGAGCTGTTTTTT	CASSPPAGGNTGELFF
TRBV2	TRBJ1-2	NA	TRBD1	TGTGCCAGCAGCCTCCGGGACAGGGACGGCTACACCTTC	CASSLRDRDGYTF
TRBV5-1	TRBJ1-5	NA	NA	TGCGCCAGCAGCTTGGCCGTGAATCAGCCCCAGCATTTT	CASSLAVNQPQHF
TRBV29-1	TRBJ2-1	NA	NA	TGCAGCGGTCGCAAGGCAGGGGCCTACAATGAGCAGTTCTTC	CSGRKAGAYNEQFF
TRBV30	TRBJ2-2	NA	TRBD2	TGTGCCAGTCGGACTAGCGGGAACACCGGGGAGCTGTTTTTT	CASRTSGNTGELFF
TRBV7-3	TRBJ1-1	once	NA	TGTGCCAGCAGCACTCAAGGGGCAGTGAACACTGAAGCTTTCTTT	CASSTQGAVNTEAFF